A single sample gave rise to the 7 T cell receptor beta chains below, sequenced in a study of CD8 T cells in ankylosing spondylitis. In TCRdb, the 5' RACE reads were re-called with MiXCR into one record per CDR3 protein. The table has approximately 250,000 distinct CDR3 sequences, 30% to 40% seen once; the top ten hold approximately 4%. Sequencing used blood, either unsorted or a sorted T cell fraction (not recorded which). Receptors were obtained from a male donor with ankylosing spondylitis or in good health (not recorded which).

The DNA for the CDR3 is TGCAGCGCGCAATTGGGAGAGACCCAGTACTTC. Amino acids: CSAQLGETQYF. V usage is TRBV29-1 and J usage is TRBJ2-5, with no clear D. V lost 7 bases and J 4 bases, leaving 10 bases between the germline ends. Germline V gives CDR1 SQVTM, CDR2 ANQGSEA. CDR3 length: 11 amino acids.

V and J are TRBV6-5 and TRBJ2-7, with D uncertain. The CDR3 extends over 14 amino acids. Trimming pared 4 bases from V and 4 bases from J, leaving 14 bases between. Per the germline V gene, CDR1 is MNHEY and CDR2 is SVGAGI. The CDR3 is CASSLGHRVYEQYF. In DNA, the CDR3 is TGTGCCAGCAGTTTAGGCCATAGAGTTTACGAGCAGTACTTC.

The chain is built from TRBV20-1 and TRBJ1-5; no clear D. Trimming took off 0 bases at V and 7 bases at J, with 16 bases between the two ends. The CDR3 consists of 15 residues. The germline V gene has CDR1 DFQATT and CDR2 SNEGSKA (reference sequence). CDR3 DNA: TGCAGTGCTAGAGATCACGATGCGGGAAACCAGCCCCAGCATTTT. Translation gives CSARDHDAGNQPQHF.

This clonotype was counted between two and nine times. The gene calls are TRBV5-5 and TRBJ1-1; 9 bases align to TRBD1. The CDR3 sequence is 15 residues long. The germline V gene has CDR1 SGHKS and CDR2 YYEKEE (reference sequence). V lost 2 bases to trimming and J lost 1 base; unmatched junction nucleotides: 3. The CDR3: CASSLTGGKNTEAFF. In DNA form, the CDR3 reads TGTGCCAGCAGCTTAACAGGGGGCAAGAACACTGAAGCTTTCTTT.

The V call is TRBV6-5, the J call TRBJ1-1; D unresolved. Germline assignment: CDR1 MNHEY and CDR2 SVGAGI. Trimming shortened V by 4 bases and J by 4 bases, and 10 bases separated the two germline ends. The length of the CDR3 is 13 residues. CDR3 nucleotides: TGTGCCAGCAGTTGGGCCCGGCGCACTGAAGCTTTCTTT. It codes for CASSWARRTEAFF.

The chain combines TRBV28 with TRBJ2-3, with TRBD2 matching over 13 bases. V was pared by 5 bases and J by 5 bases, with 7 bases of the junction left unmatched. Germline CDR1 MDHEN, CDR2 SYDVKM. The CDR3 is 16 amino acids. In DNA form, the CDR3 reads TGTGCCAGCAGTCCGTCGAGGACTAGCGGGGGAGATACGCAGTATTTT. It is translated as CASSPSRTSGGDTQYF.

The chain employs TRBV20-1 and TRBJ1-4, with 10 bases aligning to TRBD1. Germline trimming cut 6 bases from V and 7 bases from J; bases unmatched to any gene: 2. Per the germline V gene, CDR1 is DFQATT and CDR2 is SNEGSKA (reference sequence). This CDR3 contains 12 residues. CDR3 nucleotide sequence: TGCAGTGCCGGACAGGGGGTTGAAAAACTGTTTTTT. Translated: CSAGQGVEKLFF.